What follows is one T cell receptor beta chain and its context. This entry is derived from a study of patients and donors after allogeneic stem cell transplantation. In germline, CDR1 is SEHNR, CDR2 FQNEAQ (reference sequence). Trimming stripped 5 bases from V and 7 bases from J, with 20 bases between. The CDR3 loop spans 16 amino acids. MiXCR was run by TCRdb on the RT-PCR reads, yielding one entry per CDR3 protein. The data show about 230,000 distinct CDR3 sequences, 14% seen once. Material for sequencing was blood, either unsorted or a sorted T cell fraction (not recorded which). This chain joins TRBV7-9 and TRBJ1-4; D remains unclear. This TCR was sampled from a human donor who was either an allogeneic HSCT recipient or a stem cell or donor lymphocyte infusion donor (not recorded which). It is not recorded whose cells these are; they may come from a transplant donor. CDR3 sequence (DNA): TGTGCCAGCAGCCCCACAGCGGGGAGTCGGGGTGAAAAACTGTTTTTT. Its protein product is CASSPTAGSRGEKLFF.